What follows describes a single TCR beta chain. Its antigen is still unknown. The repertoire was sequenced with immunoSEQ multiplex PCR; TCRdb's copy has only in-frame clones and lacks some. The sample lists tens of thousands of clones, approximately 90% seen once, with less than 5.5% in the top ten. This record comes from a study of T cell responses to AZD1222 COVID-19 vaccine. Notes on the study in general: Targets within unmutated variant regions were reportedly found for nearly half of spike-specific TCRs. Rises in breadth and depth of Spike-specific TCRs came after two AZD1222 doses.

This TCR came from an adult in good health. The specimen was peripheral blood, collected on day 0 of MenACWY control vaccination.

The CDR3 loop is CAWDLGTAGELFF. The CDR3 nucleotides are TGTGCCTGGGACCTTGGGACGGCCGGGGAGCTGTTTTTT. The chain combines TRBV30 with TRBJ2-2; D is tentatively TRBD1 or TRBD2 (5 bases each). Germline assignment: CDR1 GTSNPN and CDR2 SVGIG (reference sequence). Trimming took 5 bases from V and 6 from J, leaving 13 bases between them. The CDR3 is made up of 13 amino acids.